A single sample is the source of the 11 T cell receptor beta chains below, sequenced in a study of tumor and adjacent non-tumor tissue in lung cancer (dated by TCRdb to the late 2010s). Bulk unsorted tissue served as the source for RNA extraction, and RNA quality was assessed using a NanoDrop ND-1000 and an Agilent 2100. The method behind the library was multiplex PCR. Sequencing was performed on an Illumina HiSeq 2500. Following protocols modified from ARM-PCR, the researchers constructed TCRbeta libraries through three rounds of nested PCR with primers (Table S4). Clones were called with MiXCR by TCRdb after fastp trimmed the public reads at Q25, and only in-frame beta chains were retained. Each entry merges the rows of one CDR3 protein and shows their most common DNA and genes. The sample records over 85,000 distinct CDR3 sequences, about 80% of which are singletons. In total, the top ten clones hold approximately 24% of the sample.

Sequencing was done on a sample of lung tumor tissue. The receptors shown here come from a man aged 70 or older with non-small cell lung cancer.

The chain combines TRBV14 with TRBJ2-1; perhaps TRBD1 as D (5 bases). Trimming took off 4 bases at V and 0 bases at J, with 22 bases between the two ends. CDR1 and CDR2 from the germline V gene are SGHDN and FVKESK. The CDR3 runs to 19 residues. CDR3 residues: CASSLEFLQQVSSYNEQFF. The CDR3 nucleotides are TGTGCCAGCAGCCTGGAGTTCCTACAACAGGTCAGCTCCTACAATGAGCAGTTCTTC.

CDR3 loop: CASSVGRIVADTQYF. For the CDR3, the DNA is TGTGCCTCATCAGTAGGGCGGATCGTGGCAGATACGCAGTATTTT. The chain joins TRBV10-3 to TRBJ2-3, with D hard to call. This CDR3 is built from 15 residues. The V and J ends lost 11 bases and 4 bases respectively, with 22 bases between them. Germline V lookup: CDR1 ENHRY, CDR2 SYGVKD.

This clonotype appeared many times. The CDR3: CASRDGRASGEQYF. The CDR3 nucleotides are TGTGCCAGCCGCGACGGGAGGGCCTCGGGGGAGCAGTACTTC. The chain combines TRBV7-2 with TRBJ2-7, with TRBD2 identical over 8 bases. The CDR3 has 14 residues. Germline assignment: CDR1 SGHTA and CDR2 FQGNSA. Germline trimming cut 8 bases from V and 7 bases from J; bases unmatched to any gene: 13.

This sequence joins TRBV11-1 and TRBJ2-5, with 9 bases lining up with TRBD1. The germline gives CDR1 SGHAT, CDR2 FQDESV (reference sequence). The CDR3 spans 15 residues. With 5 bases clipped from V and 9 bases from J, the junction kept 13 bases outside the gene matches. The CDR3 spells CASSPRDRVFEAQYF. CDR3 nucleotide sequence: TGTGCCAGCAGCCCCCGGGACAGGGTTTTTGAGGCCCAGTACTTC.

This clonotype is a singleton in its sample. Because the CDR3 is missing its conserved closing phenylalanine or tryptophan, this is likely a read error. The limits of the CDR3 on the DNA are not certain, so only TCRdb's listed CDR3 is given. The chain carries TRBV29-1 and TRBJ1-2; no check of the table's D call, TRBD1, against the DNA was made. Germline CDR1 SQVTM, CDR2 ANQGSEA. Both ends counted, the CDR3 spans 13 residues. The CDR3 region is CSVHGTGNYGFSL.

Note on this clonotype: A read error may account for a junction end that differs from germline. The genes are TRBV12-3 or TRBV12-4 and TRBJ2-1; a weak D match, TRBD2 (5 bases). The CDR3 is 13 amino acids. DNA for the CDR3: TGTGCCAGCAGTTTAGGCAGGAGGAGTGAGCAGTTTTTC. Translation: CASSLGRRSEQFF.

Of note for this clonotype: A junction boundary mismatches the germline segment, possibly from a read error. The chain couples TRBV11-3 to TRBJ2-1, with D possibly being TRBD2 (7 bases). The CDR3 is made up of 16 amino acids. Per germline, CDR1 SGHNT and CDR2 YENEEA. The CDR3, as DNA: TGTGCCAGCAGCTTAAATCCCACGGGGGGCAGGCGTGAACAGTTTTTC. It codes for CASSLNPTGGRREQFF.

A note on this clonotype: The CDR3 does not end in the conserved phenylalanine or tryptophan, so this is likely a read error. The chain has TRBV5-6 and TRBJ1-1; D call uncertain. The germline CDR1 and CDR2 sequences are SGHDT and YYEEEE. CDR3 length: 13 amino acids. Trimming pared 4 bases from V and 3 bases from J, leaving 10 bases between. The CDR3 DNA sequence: TGTGCCAGCAGCACCTTCGAACACACTGAAGCTTTCCTC. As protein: CASSTFEHTEAFL.

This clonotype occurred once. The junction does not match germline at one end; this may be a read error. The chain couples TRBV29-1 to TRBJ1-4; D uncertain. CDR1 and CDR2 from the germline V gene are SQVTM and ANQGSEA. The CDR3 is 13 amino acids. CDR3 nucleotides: TGCAGCATTGAAGATCCCATGGCAGGTGGACTGTTTTTT. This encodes CSIEDPMAGGLFF. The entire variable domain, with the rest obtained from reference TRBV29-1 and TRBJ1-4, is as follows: SAVISQKPSRDICQRGTSLTIQCQVDSQVTMMFWYRQQPGQSLTLIATANQGSEATYESGFVIDKFPISRPNLTFSTLTVSNMSPEDSSIYLCSIEDPMAGGLFFGSGTQLSVL.

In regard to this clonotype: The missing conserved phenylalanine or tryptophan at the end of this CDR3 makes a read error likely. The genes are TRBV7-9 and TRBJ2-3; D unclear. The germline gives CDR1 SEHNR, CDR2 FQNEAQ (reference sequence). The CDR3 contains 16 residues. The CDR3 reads CASNLASASFTDTQYY. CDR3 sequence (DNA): TGTGCCAGCAACTTAGCTTCGGCTAGTTTCACAGATACGCAGTATTAT.

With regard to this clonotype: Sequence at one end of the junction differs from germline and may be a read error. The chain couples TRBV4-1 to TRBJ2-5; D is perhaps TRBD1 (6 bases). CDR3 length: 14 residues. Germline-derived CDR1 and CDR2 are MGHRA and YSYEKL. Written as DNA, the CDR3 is TGCGCCAGCAGCCAACTGTGGGGACAAGAGATCCAGTATTTC. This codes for CASSQLWGQEIQYF.